What follows is one T cell receptor beta chain and its context. No antigen is known for it. Relative to the germline gene, one junction end is altered; a read error may explain this. The template was RNA from unsorted bulk tissue. This specimen belongs to a study of tumor and adjacent non-tumor tissue in lung cancer. Study details: Samples averaged about 4.3 million productive TCRbeta reads each. Broader study findings: Top 100 clones took a larger repertoire share in normal lung. Tumor tissue had significantly higher TCR diversity than normal lung. Tumor TCR diversity, when higher, was linked to shorter survival.

From germline, CDR1 is SGHDN and CDR2 FVKESK. The CDR3 extends over 12 amino acids. Three rounds of nested PCR, following a modified ARM-PCR protocol, produced the TCRbeta library. TCRdb processed the multiplex PCR reads anew with MiXCR; each CDR3 protein has one entry. The table includes roughly 120,000 distinct CDR3 sequences, around 80% detected once. The sample taken for sequencing was lung tumor tissue. The TCR comes from a woman aged 55-70 years with non-small cell lung cancer. The chain links TRBV14 to TRBJ2-7, with D uncertain. The CDR3 protein is CACSPNRREQYF. The CDR3 bases are TGTGCCTGCAGCCCAAACCGCCGCGAGCAGTACTTC.